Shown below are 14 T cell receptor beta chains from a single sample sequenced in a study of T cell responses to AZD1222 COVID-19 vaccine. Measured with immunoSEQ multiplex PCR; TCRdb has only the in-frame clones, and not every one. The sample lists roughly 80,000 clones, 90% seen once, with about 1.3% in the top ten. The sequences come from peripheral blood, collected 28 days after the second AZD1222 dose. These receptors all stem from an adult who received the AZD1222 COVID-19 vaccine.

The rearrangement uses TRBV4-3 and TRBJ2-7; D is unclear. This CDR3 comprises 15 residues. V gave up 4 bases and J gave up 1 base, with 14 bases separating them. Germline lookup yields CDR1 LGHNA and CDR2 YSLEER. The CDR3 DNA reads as TGCGCCAGCAGCCCGACGGGTTTGGCATCCTACGAGCAGTACTTC. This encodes CASSPTGLASYEQYF.

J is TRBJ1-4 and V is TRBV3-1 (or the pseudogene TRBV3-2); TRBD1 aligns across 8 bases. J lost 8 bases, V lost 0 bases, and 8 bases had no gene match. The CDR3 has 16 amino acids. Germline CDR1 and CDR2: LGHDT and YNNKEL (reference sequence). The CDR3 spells CASSQDRTGYEEKLFF. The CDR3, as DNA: TGTGCCAGCAGCCAAGATCGGACAGGGTACGAGGAAAAACTGTTTTTT.

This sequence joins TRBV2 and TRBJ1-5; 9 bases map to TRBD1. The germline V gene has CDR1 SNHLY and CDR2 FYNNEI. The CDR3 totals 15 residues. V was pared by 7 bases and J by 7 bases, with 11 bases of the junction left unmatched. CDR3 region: CASTPGTGRSQPQHF. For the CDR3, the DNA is TGTGCCAGCACCCCCGGGACAGGGAGGTCCCAGCCCCAGCATTTT.

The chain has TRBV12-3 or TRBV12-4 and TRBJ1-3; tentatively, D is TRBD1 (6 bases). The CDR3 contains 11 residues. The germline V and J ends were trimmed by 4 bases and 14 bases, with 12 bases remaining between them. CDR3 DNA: TGTGCCAGCAGTTCCGGGACATTATTATATTTT. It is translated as CASSSGTLLYF.

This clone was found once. The CDR3, as DNA: TGTGCCAGCAGTTTAAGCGGGGCCGGGTTTGACGAGCAGTACTTC. Translated: CASSLSGAGFDEQYF. J is TRBJ2-7 and V is TRBV28; 7 bases map to TRBD2. This CDR3 contains 15 residues. Trimming cost V 2 bases and J 5 bases; bases outside gene matches: 9. The V gene's germline CDR1 is MDHEN and CDR2 SYDVKM.

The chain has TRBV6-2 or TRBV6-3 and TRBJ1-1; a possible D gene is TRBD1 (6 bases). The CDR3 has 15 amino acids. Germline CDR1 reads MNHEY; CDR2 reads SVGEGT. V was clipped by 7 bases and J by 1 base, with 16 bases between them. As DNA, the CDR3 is TGTGCCAGCACCCCATGGGGGCAGGGGAACACTGAAGCTTTCTTT. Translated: CASTPWGQGNTEAFF.

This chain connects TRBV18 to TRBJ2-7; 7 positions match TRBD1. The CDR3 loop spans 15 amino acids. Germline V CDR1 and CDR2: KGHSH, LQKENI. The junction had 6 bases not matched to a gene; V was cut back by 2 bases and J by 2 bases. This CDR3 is CASSPYSGTAYEQYF. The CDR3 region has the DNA TGTGCCAGCTCACCATACTCCGGGACAGCCTACGAGCAGTACTTC.

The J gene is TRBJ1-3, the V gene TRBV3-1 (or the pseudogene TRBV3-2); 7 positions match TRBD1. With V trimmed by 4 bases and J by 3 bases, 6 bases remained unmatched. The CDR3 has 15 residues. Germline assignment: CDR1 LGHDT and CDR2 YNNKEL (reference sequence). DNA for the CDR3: TGTGCCAGCAGCCGCGTAACAGGGGTTGGAAACACCATATATTTT. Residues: CASSRVTGVGNTIYF.

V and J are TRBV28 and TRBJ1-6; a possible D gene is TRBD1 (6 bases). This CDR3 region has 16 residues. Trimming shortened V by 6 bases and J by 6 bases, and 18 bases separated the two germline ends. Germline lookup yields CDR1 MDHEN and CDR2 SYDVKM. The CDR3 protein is CASSTYLRDTNSPLHF. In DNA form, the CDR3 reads TGTGCCAGCAGCACTTACCTCCGGGACACTAATTCACCCCTCCACTTT.

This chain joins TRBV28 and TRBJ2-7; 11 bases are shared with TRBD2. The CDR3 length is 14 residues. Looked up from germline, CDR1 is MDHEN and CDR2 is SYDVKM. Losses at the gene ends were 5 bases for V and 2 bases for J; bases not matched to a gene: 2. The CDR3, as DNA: TGTGCCAGCAGTCCACTAGCGGGGGCCTACGAGCAGTACTTC. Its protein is CASSPLAGAYEQYF.

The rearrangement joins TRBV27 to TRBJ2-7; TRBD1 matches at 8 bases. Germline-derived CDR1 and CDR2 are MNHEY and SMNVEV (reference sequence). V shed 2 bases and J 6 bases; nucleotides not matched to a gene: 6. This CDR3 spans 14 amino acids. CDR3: CASSLEGQVREQYF. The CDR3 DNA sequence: TGTGCCAGCAGTTTAGAGGGACAGGTCCGCGAGCAGTACTTC.

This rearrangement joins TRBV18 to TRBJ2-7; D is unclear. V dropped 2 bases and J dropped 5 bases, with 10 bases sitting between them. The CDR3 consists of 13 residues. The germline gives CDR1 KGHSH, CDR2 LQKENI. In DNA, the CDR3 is TGTGCCAGCTCACCAATGCCTGGGGACGAGCAGTACTTC. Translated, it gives CASSPMPGDEQYF.

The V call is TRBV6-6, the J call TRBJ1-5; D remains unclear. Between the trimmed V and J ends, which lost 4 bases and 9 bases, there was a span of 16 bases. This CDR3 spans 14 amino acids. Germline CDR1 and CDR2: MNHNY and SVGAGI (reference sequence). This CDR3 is CASSSQSFSGPQHF. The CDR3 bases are TGTGCCAGCAGTTCCCAATCCTTCAGTGGGCCCCAGCATTTT.

The CDR3 reads CASSSDSQETQYF. The DNA of the CDR3 is TGTGCCAGCAGCTCCGACAGCCAAGAGACCCAGTACTTC. The chain employs TRBV12-3 or TRBV12-4 and TRBJ2-5; D is perhaps TRBD1 (5 bases). Trimming cost V 6 bases and J 1 base, with 9 bases left between them. The CDR3 is 13 residues long.